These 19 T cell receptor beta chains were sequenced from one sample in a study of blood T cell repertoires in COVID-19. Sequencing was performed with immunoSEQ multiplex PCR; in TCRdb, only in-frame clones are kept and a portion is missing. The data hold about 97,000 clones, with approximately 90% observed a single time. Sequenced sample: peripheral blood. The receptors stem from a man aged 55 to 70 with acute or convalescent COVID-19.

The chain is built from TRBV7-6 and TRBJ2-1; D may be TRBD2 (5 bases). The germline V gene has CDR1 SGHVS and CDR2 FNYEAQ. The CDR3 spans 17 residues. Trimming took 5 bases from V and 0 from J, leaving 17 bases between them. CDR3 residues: CASSLIGVQSSYNEQFF. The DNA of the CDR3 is TGTGCCAGCAGCCTAATCGGGGTCCAGAGCTCCTACAATGAGCAGTTCTTC.

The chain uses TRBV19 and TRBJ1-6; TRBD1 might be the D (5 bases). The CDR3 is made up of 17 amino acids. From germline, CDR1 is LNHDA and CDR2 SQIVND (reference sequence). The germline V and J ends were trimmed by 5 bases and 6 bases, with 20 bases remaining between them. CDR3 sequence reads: CASSPALGGTGNSPLHF. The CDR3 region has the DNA TGTGCCAGTAGTCCCGCTCTCGGGGGGACGGGTAATTCACCCCTCCACTTT.

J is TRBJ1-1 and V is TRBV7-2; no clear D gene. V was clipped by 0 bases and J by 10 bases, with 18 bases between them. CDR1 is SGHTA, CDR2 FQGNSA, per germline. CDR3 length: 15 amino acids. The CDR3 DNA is TGTGCCAGCAGCTTAGCCACAGCATGGCCAGCCACAGCTTTCTTT. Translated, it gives CASSLATAWPATAFF.

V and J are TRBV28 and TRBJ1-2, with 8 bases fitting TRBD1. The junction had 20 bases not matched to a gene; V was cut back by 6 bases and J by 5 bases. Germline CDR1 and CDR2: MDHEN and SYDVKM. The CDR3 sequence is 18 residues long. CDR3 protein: CASSQRYRGGRNWYGYTF. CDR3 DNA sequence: TGTGCCAGCAGCCAAAGGTACAGGGGGGGACGGAATTGGTATGGCTACACCTTC.

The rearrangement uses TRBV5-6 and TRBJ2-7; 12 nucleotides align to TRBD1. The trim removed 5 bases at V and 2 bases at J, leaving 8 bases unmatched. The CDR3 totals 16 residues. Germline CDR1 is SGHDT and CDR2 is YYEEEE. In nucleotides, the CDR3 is TGTGCCAGCAGGGGACAGGGGGCCCGGCTTCCCTACGAGCAGTACTTC. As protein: CASRGQGARLPYEQYF.

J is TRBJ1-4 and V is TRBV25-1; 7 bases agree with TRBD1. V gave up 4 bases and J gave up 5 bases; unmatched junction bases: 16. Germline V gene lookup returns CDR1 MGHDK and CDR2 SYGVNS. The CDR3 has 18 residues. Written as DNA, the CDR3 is TGTGCCAGCAGTGGGGCGAAGGGGGCTCCCCTCGTAAATGAAAAACTGTTTTTT. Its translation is CASSGAKGAPLVNEKLFF.

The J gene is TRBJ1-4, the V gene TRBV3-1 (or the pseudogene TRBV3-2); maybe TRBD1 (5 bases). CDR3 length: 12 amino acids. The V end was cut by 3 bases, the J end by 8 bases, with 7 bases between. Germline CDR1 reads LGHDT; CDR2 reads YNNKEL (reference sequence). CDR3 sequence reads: CASSQAGEKLFF. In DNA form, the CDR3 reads TGTGCCAGCAGCCAGGCAGGGGAAAAACTGTTTTTT.

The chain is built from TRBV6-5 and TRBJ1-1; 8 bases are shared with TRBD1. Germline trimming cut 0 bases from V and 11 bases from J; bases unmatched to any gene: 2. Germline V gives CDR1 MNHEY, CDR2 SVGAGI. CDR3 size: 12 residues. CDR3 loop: CASSYSDRGAFF. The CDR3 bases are TGTGCCAGCAGTTACTCCGACAGGGGTGCTTTCTTT.

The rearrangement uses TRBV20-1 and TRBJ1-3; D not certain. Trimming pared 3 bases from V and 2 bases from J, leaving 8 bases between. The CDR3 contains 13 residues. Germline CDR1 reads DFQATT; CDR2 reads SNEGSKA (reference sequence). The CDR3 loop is CSASGRPGNTIYF. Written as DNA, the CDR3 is TGCAGTGCTAGTGGCAGGCCTGGAAACACCATATATTTT.

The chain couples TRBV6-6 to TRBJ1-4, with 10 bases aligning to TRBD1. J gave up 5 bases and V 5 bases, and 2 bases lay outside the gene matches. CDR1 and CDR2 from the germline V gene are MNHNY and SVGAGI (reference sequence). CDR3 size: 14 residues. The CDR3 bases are TGTGCCAGCAGTCCGGGACAGGGGAATGAAAAACTGTTTTTT. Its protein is CASSPGQGNEKLFF.

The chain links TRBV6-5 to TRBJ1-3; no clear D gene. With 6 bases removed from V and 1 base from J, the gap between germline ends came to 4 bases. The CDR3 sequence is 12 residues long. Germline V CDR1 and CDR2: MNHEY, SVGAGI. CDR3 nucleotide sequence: TGTGCCAGCAGAGAGTCTGGAAACACCATATATTTT. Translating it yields CASRESGNTIYF.

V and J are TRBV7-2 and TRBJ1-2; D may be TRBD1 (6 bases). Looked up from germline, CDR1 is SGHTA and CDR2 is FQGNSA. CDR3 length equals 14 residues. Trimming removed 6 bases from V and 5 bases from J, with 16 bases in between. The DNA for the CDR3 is TGTGCCAGCAGTCCAAGCTTAGGGGGATATGGCTACACCTTC. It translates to CASSPSLGGYGYTF.

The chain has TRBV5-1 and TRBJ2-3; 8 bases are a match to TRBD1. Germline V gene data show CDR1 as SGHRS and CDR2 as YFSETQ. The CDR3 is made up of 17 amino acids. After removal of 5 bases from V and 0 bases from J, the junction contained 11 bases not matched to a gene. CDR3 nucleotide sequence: TGCGCCAGCAGTCGACAGGGGACACCCTTTAGCACAGATACGCAGTATTTT. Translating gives CASSRQGTPFSTDTQYF.

As DNA, the CDR3 is TGTGCCAGCAGCTTAGGGACTAGCGCAGATACGCAGTATTTT. Encoded protein: CASSLGTSADTQYF. The V gene is TRBV7-9, the J gene TRBJ2-3; 9 nucleotides align to TRBD2. The CDR3 extends over 14 amino acids. The V and J ends lost 1 base and 4 bases, in that order; junction bases with no gene match: 0. CDR1 is SEHNR and CDR2 is FQNEAQ in the germline V gene (reference sequence).

CDR3 region: CASSPPLGAGGGYTF. The CDR3 nucleotides are TGTGCCAGCAGCCCCCCGTTGGGGGCGGGGGGAGGCTACACCTTC. V is TRBV5-4 and J is TRBJ1-2; a possible D gene is TRBD1 (6 bases). The V end lost 4 bases, the J end lost 8 bases, and 21 bases lay between the germline ends. Germline V lookup: CDR1 SGHNT, CDR2 YYREEE (reference sequence). This CDR3 is 15 amino acids long.

Here the CDR3 DNA reads TGTGCCATCAGTCGGTCGGGGGGAGCTATAGGGGGCTACACCTTC. It codes for CAISRSGGAIGGYTF. This chain links TRBV10-3 with TRBJ1-2, with D possibly TRBD1 on 5 matching bases. The CDR3 contains 15 residues. Germline V CDR1 and CDR2: ENHRY, SYGVKD. The ends were cut back, 5 bases at V and 8 bases at J, with 21 bases in the middle.

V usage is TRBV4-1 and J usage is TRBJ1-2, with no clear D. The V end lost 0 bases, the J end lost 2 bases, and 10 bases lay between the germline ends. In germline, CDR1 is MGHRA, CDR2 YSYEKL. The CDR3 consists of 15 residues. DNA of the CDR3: TGCGCCAGCAGCCAAGAGCTAGATCACAACTATGGCTACACCTTC. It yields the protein CASSQELDHNYGYTF.

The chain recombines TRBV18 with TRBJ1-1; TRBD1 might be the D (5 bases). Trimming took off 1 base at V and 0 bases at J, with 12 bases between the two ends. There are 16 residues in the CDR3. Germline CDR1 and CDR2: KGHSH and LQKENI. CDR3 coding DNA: TGTGCCAGCTCACCACGGGCCGGGGGATTGAACACTGAAGCTTTCTTT. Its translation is CASSPRAGGLNTEAFF.

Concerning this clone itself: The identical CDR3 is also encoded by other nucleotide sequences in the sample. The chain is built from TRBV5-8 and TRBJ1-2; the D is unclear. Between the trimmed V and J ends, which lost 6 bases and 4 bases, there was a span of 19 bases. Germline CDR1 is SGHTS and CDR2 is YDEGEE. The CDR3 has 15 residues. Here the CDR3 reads CASIDSGRQSYGYTF. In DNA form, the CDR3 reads TGTGCCAGCATCGATAGCGGACGGCAGTCCTATGGCTACACCTTC.